This TCR beta chain stems from a study of T cell responses to AZD1222 COVID-19 vaccine. In the study overall: Second-dose timings of about 4 or about 12 weeks were pooled. The study, taken as a whole, reports: Clonal diversity may have been underestimated, and the donors were mostly white British, with more females than males. Sampling that yielded the repertoires occurred only after the peak T cell response. With two AZD1222 doses given, Spike-specific TCR breadth and depth both rose.

CDR1 MNHEY and CDR2 SMNVEV come from the germline V gene (reference sequence). The V end lost 2 bases, the J end lost 5 bases, and 13 bases lay between the germline ends. The CDR3 totals 15 residues. This clone was detected once. No antigen is known for it. Sequencing used immunoSEQ multiplex PCR; TCRdb keeps in-frame clones, though not all of them. The sample has 150,000 or so clones, 80% to 90% seen once. The source is an adult in good health. The J gene is TRBJ2-1, the V gene TRBV27; D possibly corresponds to TRBD2 (6 bases). Sequenced here: peripheral blood, sampled on day 0 of AZD1222 vaccination. In nucleotides, the CDR3 is TGTGCCAGCAGTTTAGGGGGGTGGGCCCACAATGAGCAGTTCTTC. This codes for CASSLGGWAHNEQFF.